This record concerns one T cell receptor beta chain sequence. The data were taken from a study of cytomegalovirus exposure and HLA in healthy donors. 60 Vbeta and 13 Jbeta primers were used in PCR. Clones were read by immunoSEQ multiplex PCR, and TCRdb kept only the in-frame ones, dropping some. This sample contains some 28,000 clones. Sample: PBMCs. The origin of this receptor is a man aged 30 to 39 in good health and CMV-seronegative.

The CDR3: CASSYYMGAQGYTF. The DNA for the CDR3 is TGTGCCAGCAGTTACTATATGGGGGCGCAGGGCTACACCTTC. The chain couples TRBV6-5 to TRBJ1-2; D may be TRBD1 (6 bases). The CDR3 covers 14 residues. Per germline, CDR1 MNHEY and CDR2 SVGAGI. V was clipped by 1 base and J by 8 bases, with 14 bases between them.